This TCR beta chain was recovered during a study of graft-versus-host responses after intestinal transplantation. Regarding this clone: Its antigen is as yet unknown.

Germline CDR1 SEHNR, CDR2 FQNEAQ (reference sequence). CDR3 length equals 15 residues. J gave up 7 bases and V 5 bases, and 14 bases lay outside the gene matches. The data were produced by immunoSEQ multiplex PCR, yet TCRdb's version contains in-frame clones alone and is incomplete. The sample contains tens of thousands of clones, roughly nine tenths of which appear only once. Sequences were derived from unstimulated CD8+ T cells sorted from spleen or lymph node cells, sampled before intestinal transplant. The clonotype was recovered from a human donor who received an intestinal transplant. The rearrangement joins TRBV7-9 to TRBJ2-7, with 7 positions matching TRBD1. The CDR3 is CASSPRRARGLEQYF. The CDR3 DNA reads as TGTGCCAGCAGCCCCCGGCGGGCAAGGGGGCTTGAGCAGTACTTC.